A single sample is the source of the 21 T cell receptor beta chains below, sequenced in a study of cytomegalovirus exposure and HLA in healthy donors. This PCR relied on a set of 60 Vbeta primers and 13 Jbeta primers. Generated by immunoSEQ multiplex PCR, the TCRdb table keeps only in-frame clones and is missing some. The sample lists about 200,000 clones, 75% to 90% occurring once. Sample: PBMCs. These receptors originate from a young man in good health and CMV-seronegative.

V gene TRBV5-1 combines with J gene TRBJ1-3; weak D call: TRBD1 (5 bases). Deletions cut 4 bases from V and 7 bases from J, with 15 bases between. The CDR3 spans 14 residues. Germline-derived CDR1 and CDR2 are SGHRS and YFSETQ. CDR3 in DNA: TGCGCCAGCAGCCAGGACACGGGAGGCAACACCATATATTTT. It is translated as CASSQDTGGNTIYF.

V and J are TRBV10-1 and TRBJ2-3; D perhaps matches TRBD2 (5 bases). This CDR3 is built from 15 residues. Trimming pared 6 bases from V and 1 base from J, leaving 14 bases between. Germline assignment: CDR1 WNHNN and CDR2 SYGVQD (reference sequence). CDR3 protein: CASSAPAEGTDTQYF. In DNA form, the CDR3 reads TGCGCCAGCAGCGCCCCAGCGGAGGGCACAGATACGCAGTATTTT.

The chain's CDR3 is CASSLTDLDGYTF. The CDR3 DNA is TGTGCCAGCAGCTTGACGGACTTAGATGGCTACACCTTC. The J gene is TRBJ1-2, the V gene TRBV5-5; D is ambiguous. V gave up 1 base and J gave up 6 bases, with 10 bases separating them. This CDR3 region has 13 residues. Germline V gives CDR1 SGHKS, CDR2 YYEKEE (reference sequence).

The chain has TRBV11-3 and TRBJ2-1; tentatively, D is TRBD1 (6 bases). Germline assignment: CDR1 SGHNT and CDR2 YENEEA. V was cut by 2 bases and J by 4 bases, with 12 bases left in between. The CDR3 extends over 15 amino acids. The CDR3 spells CASSLFGTNYNEQFF. The DNA for the CDR3 is TGTGCCAGCAGCTTATTTGGGACAAATTACAATGAGCAGTTCTTC. Full variable domain (missing parts from reference TRBV11-3 and TRBJ2-1): EAGVVQSPRYKIIEKKQPVAFWCNPISGHNTLYWYLQNLGQGPELLIRYENEEAVDDSQLPKDRFSAERLKGVDSTLKIQPAELGDSAVYLCASSLFGTNYNEQFFGPGTRLTVL.

The chain links TRBV6-1 to TRBJ1-5; no clear D gene. Between the trimmed V and J ends, which lost 6 bases and 5 bases, there was a span of 5 bases. The CDR3 is made up of 11 amino acids. Germline assignment: CDR1 MNHNS and CDR2 SASEGT. The CDR3 here is CASRADQPQHF. CDR3 nucleotide sequence: TGTGCCAGCAGGGCCGATCAGCCCCAGCATTTT.

CDR3 sequence reads: CASSGLAGSSYEQYF. The CDR3 DNA sequence: TGTGCCAGCAGCGGACTAGCGGGGAGTTCCTACGAGCAGTACTTC. The V call is TRBV6-1, the J call TRBJ2-7; 12 nucleotides align to TRBD2. Trimming at V came to 6 bases and at J to 1 base, leaving 4 bases not matched to a gene. Germline V CDR1 and CDR2: MNHNS, SASEGT. This CDR3 has 15 residues.

Only one count was recorded for this clone. The chain joins TRBV18 to TRBJ1-2; possibly TRBD1 for D (5 bases). CDR3 length equals 16 residues. Germline V lookup: CDR1 KGHSH, CDR2 LQKENI. With 3 bases removed from V and 0 bases from J, the gap between germline ends came to 14 bases. In DNA form, the CDR3 reads TGTGCCAGCTCACCGGCGGGACGGCGAGCTAACTATGGCTACACCTTC. It yields the protein CASSPAGRRANYGYTF.

Regarding this clone: One end of the junction is discordant with germline, which a read error may explain. The sample holds other DNA sequences that translate to the same CDR3. The rearrangement links TRBV2 to TRBJ1-2, with D tentatively TRBD1 (6 bases). The CDR3 contains 12 residues. CDR1 is SNHLY and CDR2 is FYNNEI in the germline V gene. CDR3 amino acids: CASKGDNYGYTF. The CDR3, as DNA: TGCGCCTCTAAGGGGGATAACTATGGCTACACCTTC.

The genes are TRBV7-2 and TRBJ2-7; 10 bases are shared with TRBD2. V lost 0 bases, J lost 2 bases, and 4 bases stayed unmatched. The CDR3 consists of 16 residues. In germline, CDR1 is SGHTA, CDR2 FQGNSA. The CDR3 DNA reads as TGTGCCAGCAGCTTAGCCACTAGCGGGGTTGCCTACGAGCAGTACTTC. Translated: CASSLATSGVAYEQYF.

The chain is built from TRBV14 and TRBJ2-7; 13 positions agree with TRBD2. Unmatched junction bases numbered 14, after V lost 9 bases and J lost 3 bases. There are 17 residues in the CDR3. Germline V gene data show CDR1 as SGHDN and CDR2 as FVKESK. The CDR3, as DNA: TGTGCCAGGATCACCGGGACTAGCGGGAATCGGAACTACGAGCAGTACTTC. Protein product: CARITGTSGNRNYEQYF. The complete variable domain, with remaining parts taken from reference TRBV14 and TRBJ2-7, reads EAGVTQFPSHSVIEKGQTVTLRCDPISGHDNLYWYRRVMGKEIKFLLHFVKESKQDESGMPNNRFLAERTGGTYSTLKVQPAELEDSGVYFCARITGTSGNRNYEQYFGPGTRLTVT.

This clone was observed a single time. Within the sample, other DNA sequences also encode this same CDR3. This chain's CDR3 is CASSTDRAQPQHF. CDR3 sequence (DNA): TGTGCCAGCTCTACGGACAGGGCTCAGCCCCAGCATTTT. The gene calls are TRBV18 and TRBJ1-5; 8 bases match TRBD1. V lost 6 bases and J lost 6; bases outside the gene matches: 4. The CDR3 extends over 13 amino acids. CDR1 is KGHSH, CDR2 LQKENI, per germline.

The CDR3: CASSLGDTNQPQHF. The CDR3 DNA reads TGTGCCAGCAGCTTAGGGGACACCAATCAGCCCCAGCATTTT. This chain joins TRBV7-9 and TRBJ1-5, with D maybe TRBD1 (6 bases). The CDR3 is 14 residues long. V lost 1 base and J 3 bases, leaving 7 bases between the germline ends. The germline V gene has CDR1 SEHNR and CDR2 FQNEAQ (reference sequence). The full variable domain, rest sourced from reference TRBV7-9 and TRBJ1-5, is DTGVSQNPRHKITKRGQNVTFRCDPISEHNRLYWYRQTLGQGPEFLTYFQNEAQLEKSRLLSDRFSAERPKGSFSTLEIQRTEQGDSAMYLCASSLGDTNQPQHFGDGTRLSIL.

J is TRBJ1-5 and V is TRBV4-1, with 8 positions matching TRBD1. The CDR3 is 15 residues long. With V trimmed by 0 bases and J by 7 bases, 5 bases remained unmatched. Germline lookup yields CDR1 MGHRA and CDR2 YSYEKL. The CDR3 sequence is CASSQDQGAIQPQHF. The DNA of the CDR3 is TGCGCCAGCAGCCAAGATCAGGGGGCGATACAGCCCCAGCATTTT.

The chain couples TRBV5-1 to TRBJ2-3, with TRBD2 matching over 10 bases. Germline values: CDR1 SGHRS, CDR2 YFSETQ. The CDR3 runs to 16 residues. V dropped 4 bases and J dropped 10; count of bases not matched to a gene: 15. The CDR3 nucleotides are TGCGCCAGCAGCGGGTCCGGGACTAGCGCGAGTATCGCGCAGTATTTT. Its protein is CASSGSGTSASIAQYF.

The genes are TRBV11-2 and TRBJ1-1; 7 nucleotides line up with TRBD1. This CDR3 comprises 18 residues. With V trimmed by 4 bases and J by 4 bases, 18 bases remained unmatched. Germline assignment: CDR1 SGHAT and CDR2 FQNNGV. CDR3 DNA: TGTGCCAGCAGCTCCTGGACAGGCGTGATAGGTGACGGCACTGAAGCTTTCTTT. This sequence encodes CASSSWTGVIGDGTEAFF.

This clone was counted a single time. V and J are TRBV29-1 and TRBJ1-4; D unresolved. CDR3 length: 13 amino acids. Trimming stripped 7 bases from V and 4 bases from J, with 13 bases between. The germline gives CDR1 SQVTM, CDR2 ANQGSEA. CDR3 sequence reads: CSGTGKNNEKLFF. The CDR3 DNA is TGCAGCGGAACCGGGAAGAATAATGAAAAACTGTTTTTT.

The chain uses TRBV7-9 and TRBJ1-2; 7 positions match TRBD1. The CDR3 runs 16 residues. Unmatched junction bases numbered 11, after V lost 1 base and J lost 6 bases. Looked up from germline, CDR1 is SEHNR and CDR2 is FQNEAQ (reference sequence). The chain's CDR3 is CASSLGGVGGEDGYTF. CDR3 coding DNA: TGTGCCAGCAGCTTAGGGGGGGTAGGGGGCGAGGATGGCTACACCTTC.

The chain combines TRBV14 with TRBJ2-1; the D is unclear. CDR1 is SGHDN, CDR2 FVKESK, per germline. This CDR3 is 15 amino acids long. The germline V and J ends were trimmed by 0 bases and 2 bases, with 8 bases remaining between them. CDR3 amino acids: CASSQEAWTYNEQFF. CDR3 nucleotide sequence: TGTGCCAGCAGCCAAGAAGCGTGGACCTACAATGAGCAGTTCTTC. The full variable domain, rest sourced from reference TRBV14 and TRBJ2-1, is EAGVTQFPSHSVIEKGQTVTLRCDPISGHDNLYWYRRVMGKEIKFLLHFVKESKQDESGMPNNRFLAERTGGTYSTLKVQPAELEDSGVYFCASSQEAWTYNEQFFGPGTRLTVL.

The chain is built from TRBV5-4 and TRBJ1-6; perhaps TRBD1 as D (6 bases). The CDR3 extends over 17 amino acids. Trimming took off 0 bases at V and 5 bases at J, with 15 bases between the two ends. Germline CDR1 and CDR2: SGHNT and YYREEE (reference sequence). CDR3: CASSLVKGGGNNSPLHF. The CDR3 nucleotides read TGTGCCAGCAGCTTGGTAAAGGGAGGGGGGAATAATTCACCCCTCCACTTT. Full variable domain (missing parts from reference TRBV5-4 and TRBJ1-6): ETGVTQSPTHLIKTRGQQVTLRCSSQSGHNTVSWYQQALGQGPQFIFQYYREEENGRGNFPPRFSGLQFPNYSSELNVNALELDDSALYLCASSLVKGGGNNSPLHFGNGTRLTVT.

The rearrangement links TRBV6-1 to TRBJ1-4; D is possibly TRBD1 (6 bases). Germline CDR1 MNHNS, CDR2 SASEGT. This CDR3 has 14 residues. V was pared by 5 bases and J by 4 bases, with 11 bases between. The chain's CDR3 is CASSLLRGNEKLFF. The CDR3 coding sequence is TGTGCCAGCAGTCTGCTCAGGGGTAATGAAAAACTGTTTTTT.

Remarks on this clone: In the same sample, other DNA sequences code for this CDR3. CDR3 in amino acids: CASSSRERNTEAFF. The CDR3 nucleotides read TGTGCCAGTAGTTCCCGGGAGCGGAACACTGAAGCTTTCTTT. This chain links TRBV19 with TRBJ1-1; unclear D gene. Germline V gene sequence: CDR1 LNHDA, CDR2 SQIVND (reference sequence). The CDR3 extends over 14 amino acids. With 5 bases removed from V and 1 base from J, the gap between germline ends came to 11 bases.